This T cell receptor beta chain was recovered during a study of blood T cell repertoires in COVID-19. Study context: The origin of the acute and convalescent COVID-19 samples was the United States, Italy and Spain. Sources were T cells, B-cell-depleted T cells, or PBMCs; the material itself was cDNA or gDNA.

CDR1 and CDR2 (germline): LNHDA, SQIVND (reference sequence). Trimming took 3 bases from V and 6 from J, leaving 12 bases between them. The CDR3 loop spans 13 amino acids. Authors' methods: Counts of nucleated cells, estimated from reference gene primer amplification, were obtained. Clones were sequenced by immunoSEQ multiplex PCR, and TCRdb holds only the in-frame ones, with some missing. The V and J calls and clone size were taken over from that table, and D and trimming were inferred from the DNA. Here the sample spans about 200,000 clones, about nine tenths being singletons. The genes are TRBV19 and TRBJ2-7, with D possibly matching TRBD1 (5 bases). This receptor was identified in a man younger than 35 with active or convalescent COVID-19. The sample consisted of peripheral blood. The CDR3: CASSILGATEQYF. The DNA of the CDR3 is TGTGCCAGTAGTATTCTAGGGGCTACCGAGCAGTACTTC.